This T cell receptor beta chain was sequenced in a study of cytomegalovirus exposure and HLA in healthy donors. Study outcomes and limitations: Within a later analysis, the majority of CMV-associated TCR beta chains appeared HLA-restricted. Previous analysis showed most TCR beta V segments were productive about 87% or about 30% of the time. Confirmation in vitro established that three CMV-associated chains were specific for CMV antigens. High sensitivity and specificity were reportedly achieved when the classifier diagnosed cytomegalovirus status.

The V gene lost 2 bases and the J gene lost 5 bases, with 13 bases spanning the gap. This CDR3 is built from 14 residues. CDR1 is SGHRS and CDR2 is YFSETQ in the germline V gene. The primer mix had 60 Vbeta and 13 Jbeta primers. TCRdb's copy holds only in-frame clones and misses some; the assay was immunoSEQ multiplex PCR. In the table there are roughly 180,000 clones, around three quarters of which are singletons. Points on this clone: Its antigen is not identified.

This sequence was found in a woman in her thirties in good health and CMV-seronegative. Sequences were obtained from PBMCs. This chain connects TRBV5-1 to TRBJ2-5; D is possibly TRBD1 (6 bases). The CDR3 sequence is CASSLQGYEETQYF. DNA of the CDR3: TGCGCCAGCAGCTTACAGGGATATGAGGAGACCCAGTACTTC.